What follows are 27 T cell receptor beta chains derived from one specimen sequenced in a study of tumor-infiltrating lymphocytes in localized non-small cell lung cancer. Only in-frame clones appear in the TCRdb table, and some are missing; sequencing was by immunoSEQ multiplex PCR. The repertoire holds 16,000 or so clones, approximately 70% seen once, with around 4.7% in the top ten. Sequences were obtained from lung tumor tissue. Source of these receptors: a human donor with non-small cell lung cancer.

This clone was counted between two and nine times. This rearrangement joins TRBV6-5 to TRBJ1-5; maybe TRBD1 (6 bases). Per germline, CDR1 MNHEY and CDR2 SVGAGI. Trimming cost V 9 bases and J 2 bases, with 8 bases left between them. The CDR3 spans 12 residues. Here the CDR3 reads CASRQGNQPQHF. For the CDR3, the DNA is TGTGCCAGTCGACAGGGCAATCAGCCCCAGCATTTT.

The V gene is TRBV7-9, the J gene TRBJ1-1, with D unclear. Per germline, CDR1 SEHNR and CDR2 FQNEAQ (reference sequence). This CDR3 has 14 amino acids. V shed 5 bases and J shed 4 bases, with 14 bases lying between them. The CDR3 nucleotides read TGTGCCAGCAGCCCCCAGTTCGCGAGCACTGAAGCTTTCTTT. The encoded protein is CASSPQFASTEAFF. Looking up the rest from reference TRBV7-9 and TRBJ1-1 gives the full variable domain: DTGVSQNPRHKITKRGQNVTFRCDPISEHNRLYWYRQTLGQGPEFLTYFQNEAQLEKSRLLSDRFSAERPKGSFSTLEIQRTEQGDSAMYLCASSPQFASTEAFFGQGTRLTVV.

This clone was seen a single time. One junction end disagrees with the germline gene, perhaps due to a read error. The chain is built from TRBV20-1 and TRBJ1-1, with unresolved D. The germline V gene has CDR1 DFQATT and CDR2 SNEGSKA (reference sequence). The CDR3 loop spans 9 amino acids. The CDR3 DNA reads TGCAGTGCTAAACCCCGAGAAGACTTT. Translated: CSAKPREDF.

The gene calls are TRBV4-1 and TRBJ1-1; D may be TRBD1 (5 bases). CDR1 and CDR2 from the germline V gene are MGHRA and YSYEKL. This CDR3 region has 13 residues. Trimming removed 1 base from V and 7 bases from J, with 10 bases in between. CDR3 bases: TGCGCCAGCAGCCAAGGATGGGGGATTGAAGCTTTCTTT. Amino acid sequence: CASSQGWGIEAFF.

The rearrangement joins TRBV27 to TRBJ2-6, with a possible D match to TRBD1 (5 bases). CDR3 length: 19 residues. The V and J ends lost 2 bases and 0 bases respectively, with 17 bases between them. Per germline, CDR1 MNHEY and CDR2 SMNVEV (reference sequence). The CDR3 coding sequence is TGTGCCAGCAGTTTAAAATGGCAGGGCTTTTTCTCTGGGGCCAACGTCCTGACTTTC. This gives the protein CASSLKWQGFFSGANVLTF.

J is TRBJ2-7 and V is TRBV5-6; weak D call: TRBD2 (5 bases). The CDR3 loop spans 15 amino acids. Trimming took off 4 bases at V and 4 bases at J, with 18 bases between the two ends. The germline V gene encodes CDR1 SGHDT and CDR2 YYEEEE. Here the CDR3 reads CASSLEGSLMYEQYF. The CDR3 DNA is TGTGCCAGCAGCCTAGAGGGTAGCCTGATGTACGAGCAGTACTTC.

This chain uses TRBV2 with TRBJ2-6; D remains unclear. V lost 6 bases and J lost 0, with 12 bases in between. Germline CDR1 SNHLY, CDR2 FYNNEI. This CDR3 is 16 amino acids long. CDR3 sequence: CASSTGVSSGANVLTF. CDR3 coding DNA: TGTGCCAGCAGCACGGGCGTTAGCTCTGGGGCCAACGTCCTGACTTTC.

This sequence joins TRBV6-5 and TRBJ2-7; 10 bases match TRBD1. The CDR3 consists of 16 residues. Germline V CDR1 and CDR2: MNHEY, SVGAGI. V was pared by 2 bases and J by 4 bases, with 8 bases of the junction left unmatched. The CDR3 DNA follows: TGTGCCAGCAGTTACACCGGGACAGGGGCGAGTTACGAGCAGTACTTC. Its translation: CASSYTGTGASYEQYF.

This clone is deemed medium-sized. CDR3 nucleotides: TGTGCCAGTAAGTCACGAACCACAGATACGCAGTATTTT. It yields the protein CASKSRTTDTQYF. The chain joins TRBV19 to TRBJ2-3; D is undetermined. This CDR3 has 13 residues. V gave up 7 bases and J gave up 2 bases, with 10 bases separating them. Germline V gives CDR1 LNHDA, CDR2 SQIVND (reference sequence).

V usage is TRBV28 and J usage is TRBJ1-6; D unresolved. V was trimmed by 5 bases and J by 8 bases, leaving 13 bases between them. Per the germline V gene, CDR1 is MDHEN and CDR2 is SYDVKM. The CDR3 consists of 14 residues. As DNA, the CDR3 is TGTGCCAGCAGTACCCAGACATGGGATTCACCCCTCCACTTT. It specifies CASSTQTWDSPLHF.

This clone showed up just a few times. The chain couples TRBV19 to TRBJ1-4, with TRBD1 matching over 9 bases. V lost 7 bases, J lost 7 bases, and 4 bases stayed unmatched. The CDR3 contains 13 residues. Germline lookup yields CDR1 LNHDA and CDR2 SQIVND (reference sequence). The CDR3 DNA is TGTGCCAGTATTGGACAGGGGACTGAAAAACTGTTTTTT. Its protein is CASIGQGTEKLFF. Full variable domain (outside the CDR3, taken from reference TRBV19 and TRBJ1-4): DGGITQSPKYLFRKEGQNVTLSCEQNLNHDAMYWYRQDPGQGLRLIYYSQIVNDFQKGDIAEGYSVSREKKESFPLTVTSAQKNPTAFYLCASIGQGTEKLFFGSGTQLSVL.

The chain combines TRBV29-1 with TRBJ2-7; D may be TRBD2 (5 bases). The CDR3 length is 12 residues. Germline assignment: CDR1 SQVTM and CDR2 ANQGSEA. Trimming took 7 bases from V and 7 from J, leaving 17 bases between them. The CDR3, as DNA: TGCAGCGCCCAATGGGGATCGGGAGAGCAGTACTTC. It encodes CSAQWGSGEQYF.

The V call is TRBV2, the J call TRBJ1-5; 12 nucleotides align to TRBD1. V gave up 6 bases and J gave up 6 bases; unmatched junction bases: 3. The CDR3 sequence is 14 residues long. CDR1 SNHLY and CDR2 FYNNEI come from the germline V gene. The CDR3 DNA is TGTGCCAGCAGCGGGACAGGGGGCAGTCAGCCCCAGCATTTT. Translation: CASSGTGGSQPQHF.

The V gene is TRBV5-1, the J gene TRBJ2-1; 12 nucleotides match TRBD2. After removal of 4 bases from V and 7 bases from J, the junction contained 21 bases not matched to a gene. The length of the CDR3 is 20 residues. CDR1 SGHRS and CDR2 YFSETQ come from the germline V gene. This CDR3 reads CASSRQPGLAGSPRENEQFF. The CDR3 nucleotides are TGCGCCAGCAGCCGCCAACCGGGACTAGCGGGCTCCCCGCGGGAGAATGAGCAGTTCTTC.

This clone has just one count. The chain couples TRBV28 to TRBJ1-1; D is unclear. The CDR3 consists of 15 residues. CDR1 is MDHEN, CDR2 SYDVKM, per germline. Trimming cost V 4 bases and J 1 base, with 13 bases left between them. The CDR3 loop is CASSYSGYWNTEAFF. CDR3 DNA: TGTGCCAGCAGTTATTCGGGATACTGGAACACTGAAGCTTTCTTT. The full variable domain, in which reference TRBV28 and TRBJ1-1 provide the parts outside the CDR3, is DVKVTQSSRYLVKRTGEKVFLECVQDMDHENMFWYRQDPGLGLRLIYFSYDVKMKEKGDIPEGYSVSREKKERFSLILESASTNQTSMYLCASSYSGYWNTEAFFGQGTRLTVV.

This chain uses TRBV5-5 with TRBJ2-1, with TRBD1 identical over 7 bases. V trimming: 0 bases; J trimming: 9 bases; junction bases outside the gene matches: 6. The CDR3 contains 14 residues. In germline, CDR1 is SGHKS, CDR2 YYEKEE (reference sequence). CDR3: CASSLVTGEVEQFF. CDR3 DNA sequence: TGTGCCAGCAGCTTGGTTACAGGGGAAGTTGAGCAGTTCTTC. Variable domain in full (rest from reference TRBV5-5 and TRBJ2-1): DAGVTQSPTHLIKTRGQQVTLRCSPISGHKSVSWYQQVLGQGPQFIFQYYEKEERGRGNFPDRFSARQFPNYSSELNVNALLLGDSALYLCASSLVTGEVEQFFGPGTRLTVL.

The rearrangement links TRBV30 to TRBJ2-3; a weak D match, TRBD1 (6 bases). Germline V gives CDR1 GTSNPN, CDR2 SVGIG (reference sequence). The V and J ends lost 5 bases and 2 bases respectively, with 11 bases between them. The CDR3 loop spans 13 amino acids. The CDR3 region is CAWVTGYTDTQYF. CDR3 in DNA: TGTGCCTGGGTCACAGGGTACACAGATACGCAGTATTTT.

The V and J genes are TRBV11-2 and TRBJ2-1, with 9 bases matching TRBD2. The CDR3 sequence is 15 residues long. The ends lost 1 base at V and 9 bases at J; junction bases unmatched: 7. Germline CDR1 and CDR2: SGHAT and FQNNGV. CDR3 DNA sequence: TGTGCCAGCAGCTTAGGCTGGCGGGGGGGCGTTGAGCAGTTCTTC. Translated: CASSLGWRGGVEQFF.

CDR3 region: CASSLSPDSPLHF. In DNA, the CDR3 is TGTGCCAGCAGCCTCAGTCCCGACTCACCCCTCCACTTT. The chain links TRBV7-9 to TRBJ1-6; D is undetermined. The CDR3 covers 13 residues. The germline gives CDR1 SEHNR, CDR2 FQNEAQ (reference sequence). Trimming took off 5 bases at V and 10 bases at J, with 12 bases between the two ends.

This rearrangement joins TRBV27 to TRBJ1-5; 7 bases align to TRBD1. The length of the CDR3 is 15 residues. The germline V gene has CDR1 MNHEY and CDR2 SMNVEV (reference sequence). Trimming took 1 base from V and 5 from J; bases not matched to a gene: 5. The CDR3 coding sequence is TGTGCCAGCAGTTTATACAGGGGCAAGGATCAGCCCCAGCATTTT. Translating gives CASSLYRGKDQPQHF.

The CDR3 here is CASSQVWGSNQPQHF. In DNA form, the CDR3 reads TGCGCCAGCAGCCAAGTGTGGGGGAGCAATCAGCCCCAGCATTTT. V and J are TRBV4-1 and TRBJ1-5, with D perhaps TRBD1 (5 bases). The germline V gene encodes CDR1 MGHRA and CDR2 YSYEKL. V was trimmed by 1 base and J by 1 base, leaving 8 bases between them. There are 15 residues in the CDR3.

The gene calls are TRBV19 and TRBJ1-5; D gene unclear. The V gene lost 0 bases and the J gene lost 3 bases, with 12 bases spanning the gap. CDR3 length: 16 amino acids. CDR1 and CDR2 from the germline V gene are LNHDA and SQIVND (reference sequence). DNA of the CDR3: TGTGCCAGTAGTATAGAAGGCACCCGTCTCAATCAGCCCCAGCATTTT. Its protein product is CASSIEGTRLNQPQHF.

In its sample, this clone is medium-sized. This chain connects TRBV7-9 to TRBJ2-5; tentatively, D is TRBD2 (6 bases). Germline-derived CDR1 and CDR2 are SEHNR and FQNEAQ (reference sequence). V dropped 1 base and J dropped 2 bases, with 11 bases sitting between them. This CDR3 has 15 residues. CDR3 region: CASSLGGGLQETQYF. The CDR3 nucleotides read TGTGCCAGCAGCTTAGGAGGAGGGTTACAAGAGACCCAGTACTTC.

This clone has only a few counts. The V and J genes are TRBV7-9 and TRBJ1-2; maybe TRBD1 (5 bases). Germline V gene data show CDR1 as SEHNR and CDR2 as FQNEAQ (reference sequence). CDR3 length equals 16 residues. Trimming left V 5 bases short and J 5 bases short, with 21 bases between. CDR3 DNA: TGTGCCAGCAGCCCACCCTTCCTCAGGGTTGAGTATGGCTACACCTTC. This encodes CASSPPFLRVEYGYTF.

The chain employs TRBV7-3 and TRBJ2-3; TRBD2 matches 7 bases. The CDR3 is 12 residues long. CDR1 SGHTA and CDR2 FQGTGA come from the germline V gene. Germline trimming cut 6 bases from V and 6 bases from J; bases unmatched to any gene: 3. Written as DNA, the CDR3 is TGTGCCAGCAGGGGCGGGAGTGATACGCAGTATTTT. Amino acids: CASRGGSDTQYF.

The chain combines TRBV5-1 with TRBJ2-3, with TRBD2 matching 14 bases. CDR3 length equals 19 residues. The germline CDR1 and CDR2 sequences are SGHRS and YFSETQ. The junction had 9 bases not matched to a gene; V was cut back by 2 bases and J by 1 base. In DNA, the CDR3 is TGCGCCAGCAGCTTTATGGGGGGACTAGCGGGAGAAGGCACAGATACGCAGTATTTT. Its protein is CASSFMGGLAGEGTDTQYF.

This clone was picked up a small number of times. V usage is TRBV29-1 and J usage is TRBJ2-1; 10 bases are a match to TRBD1. The CDR3 has 12 amino acids. V trimming: 7 bases; J trimming: 8 bases; junction bases outside the gene matches: 5. Germline V CDR1 and CDR2: SQVTM, ANQGSEA. Here the CDR3 reads CSGGQGRDEQFF. The CDR3 DNA is TGCAGCGGGGGACAGGGGCGCGATGAGCAGTTCTTC.